These T cell receptor beta chains were read from a single sample in a study of beta chain features in type 1 diabetes. Produced via immunoSEQ multiplex PCR; TCRdb's table is partial and in-frame only. The table lists around 400,000 clones, roughly 15% of them singletons. The sequenced sample was naive CD4+ T cells from blood. The source is a woman aged 18-29 years in good health. The CDR3 runs from the conserved cysteine through the conserved F or W. D genes are given only for firm matches. Clone size is stated in some rows and not others, as once, few, many or a class when expanded.

v_gene: TRBV5-1
abundance: -
j_gene: TRBJ2-5
d_gene: -
CDR3nt: TGCGCCAGCAGCTTGCAGAGGGAAGAGACCCAGTACTTC
CDR3aa: CASSLQREETQYF

v_gene: TRBV30
abundance: few
j_gene: TRBJ2-5
d_gene: TRBD1
CDR3nt: TGTGCCTGGGCTAGGCAGGGGGTTGTAAGAGAGACCCAGTACTTC
CDR3aa: CAWARQGVVRETQYF

v_gene: TRBV29-1
abundance: -
j_gene: TRBJ2-3
d_gene: -
CDR3nt: TGCAGCGTTGGTGTACAGGGTACAGATACGCAGTATTTT
CDR3aa: CSVGVQGTDTQYF

v_gene: TRBV10-3
abundance: -
j_gene: TRBJ2-7
d_gene: -
CDR3nt: TGTGCCATCAGTAAGAGTTCCTACGAGCAGTACTTC
CDR3aa: CAISKSSYEQYF

v_gene: TRBV5-1
abundance: -
j_gene: TRBJ2-7
d_gene: -
CDR3nt: TGCGCCAGCAGCTTGGCCCGTAACGAGCAGTACTTC
CDR3aa: CASSLARNEQYF

v_gene: TRBV5-1
abundance: -
j_gene: TRBJ2-7
d_gene: TRBD1
CDR3nt: TGCGCCAGCAGGGGACAGACCTCCTACGAGCAGTACTTC
CDR3aa: CASRGQTSYEQYF

v_gene: TRBV4-3
abundance: few
j_gene: TRBJ2-7
d_gene: -
CDR3nt: TGCGCCAGCAGCCAAGATGGAGGTTACGTCCCCTACGAGCAGTACTTC
CDR3aa: CASSQDGGYVPYEQYF

v_gene: TRBV28
abundance: -
j_gene: TRBJ2-1
d_gene: -
CDR3nt: TGTGCCAGCAGTTCACCGGGACTTGGGCAGTTCTTC
CDR3aa: CASSSPGLGQFF

v_gene: TRBV18
abundance: few
j_gene: TRBJ1-1
d_gene: TRBD1
CDR3nt: TGTGCCAGCTCTCGACAGGGGAACACTGAAGCTTTCTTT
CDR3aa: CASSRQGNTEAFF

v_gene: TRBV4-2
abundance: -
j_gene: TRBJ2-5
d_gene: -
CDR3nt: TGTGCCAGCAGCCCAGATTTGCGGGGGACCCAGTACTTC
CDR3aa: CASSPDLRGTQYF

v_gene: TRBV28
abundance: few
j_gene: TRBJ2-1
d_gene: -
CDR3nt: TGTGCCAGCAGTTCCCCAGGGGGGTTGCAGTTCTTC
CDR3aa: CASSSPGGLQFF

v_gene: TRBV30
abundance: few
j_gene: TRBJ2-1
d_gene: TRBD1
CDR3nt: TGTGCCTGGAGTCGGGGACAGGGGGAGCAGTTCTTC
CDR3aa: CAWSRGQGEQFF

v_gene: TRBV30
abundance: -
j_gene: TRBJ1-5
d_gene: -
CDR3nt: TGTGCCTGGAGTTCCCTATCCCTGGAGTCCCAGCATTTT
CDR3aa: CAWSSLSLESQHF

v_gene: TRBV30
abundance: few
j_gene: TRBJ1-1
d_gene: -
CDR3nt: TGTGCCTGGAGTTCATGGGGCGGTGAAGCTTTCTTT
CDR3aa: CAWSSWGGEAFF

v_gene: TRBV7-9
abundance: -
j_gene: TRBJ2-1
d_gene: TRBD2
CDR3nt: TGTGCCAGCAGTCCAGGACTAGCGAAGGATGAGCAGTTCTTC
CDR3aa: CASSPGLAKDEQFF

v_gene: TRBV5-1
abundance: few
j_gene: TRBJ1-5
d_gene: -
CDR3nt: TGCGCCAGCAGCGTGCATTCAGAGGGCAATCAGCCCCAGCATTTT
CDR3aa: CASSVHSEGNQPQHF

v_gene: TRBV9
abundance: -
j_gene: TRBJ1-5
d_gene: -
CDR3nt: TGTGCCAGCAGCGCACAGGGTGGCAATCAGCCCCAGCATTTT
CDR3aa: CASSAQGGNQPQHF

v_gene: TRBV5-4
abundance: few
j_gene: TRBJ2-2
d_gene: -
CDR3nt: TGTGCCAGCAGATTAGACACCGGGGAGCTGTTTTTT
CDR3aa: CASRLDTGELFF

v_gene: TRBV10-3
abundance: -
j_gene: TRBJ2-1
d_gene: -
CDR3nt: TGTGCCATCAGTGGGGACAACTACAATGAGCAGTTCTTC
CDR3aa: CAISGDNYNEQFF

v_gene: TRBV7-2
abundance: few
j_gene: TRBJ2-3
d_gene: TRBD1
CDR3nt: TGTGCCAGCAGCTTAATCTGGACAGGGGATACGCAGTATTTT
CDR3aa: CASSLIWTGDTQYF

v_gene: TRBV30
abundance: few
j_gene: TRBJ1-1
d_gene: TRBD1
CDR3nt: TGTGCCTGGAGTCAAACAGGGGGCACTGAAGCTTTCTTT
CDR3aa: CAWSQTGGTEAFF

v_gene: TRBV7-9
abundance: few
j_gene: TRBJ1-2
d_gene: TRBD1
CDR3nt: TGTGCCAGCAGCTTAAGTCCGTGGGACAGAAACTATGGCTACACCTTC
CDR3aa: CASSLSPWDRNYGYTF

v_gene: TRBV29-1
abundance: -
j_gene: TRBJ2-7
d_gene: -
CDR3nt: TGCAGCGTTGGTGCGGAATCCTACGAGCAGTACTTC
CDR3aa: CSVGAESYEQYF

v_gene: TRBV5-8
abundance: few
j_gene: TRBJ2-4
d_gene: TRBD2
CDR3nt: TGTGCCAGCAGCTTGGGGACTAGCGGGACTTTC
CDR3aa: CASSLGTSGTF

v_gene: TRBV5-1
abundance: few
j_gene: TRBJ1-2
d_gene: -
CDR3nt: TGCGCCAGCAGCTTGGGGAGGGCCACGTCGGATTATGGCTACACCTTC
CDR3aa: CASSLGRATSDYGYTF

v_gene: TRBV15
abundance: few
j_gene: TRBJ2-7
d_gene: TRBD1
CDR3nt: TGTGCCACCTCCCAGGGGGACCGCTCCTACGAGCAGTACTTC
CDR3aa: CATSQGDRSYEQYF

v_gene: TRBV10-3
abundance: -
j_gene: TRBJ2-4
d_gene: -
CDR3nt: TGTGCCATCAGTGAAGGACTAGCCAAAAACATTCAGTACTTC
CDR3aa: CAISEGLAKNIQYF

v_gene: TRBV30
abundance: few
j_gene: TRBJ2-5
d_gene: TRBD1
CDR3nt: TGTGCCTGGAGTTCTGGGACAGGGACCATCCAAGAGACCCAGTACTTC
CDR3aa: CAWSSGTGTIQETQYF

v_gene: TRBV30
abundance: -
j_gene: TRBJ2-3
d_gene: -
CDR3nt: TGTGCCTGGAGTGCACAACAGCACACAGATACGCAGTATTTT
CDR3aa: CAWSAQQHTDTQYF

v_gene: TRBV28
abundance: -
j_gene: TRBJ2-1
d_gene: -
CDR3nt: TGTGCCAGCAGCGCGGTAGCGGCTGACGAGCAGTTCTTC
CDR3aa: CASSAVAADEQFF

v_gene: TRBV2
abundance: few
j_gene: TRBJ1-4
d_gene: -
CDR3nt: TGTGCCAGCAGTCCGGGGGGAGCGGTCGAAAAACTGTTTTTT
CDR3aa: CASSPGGAVEKLFF